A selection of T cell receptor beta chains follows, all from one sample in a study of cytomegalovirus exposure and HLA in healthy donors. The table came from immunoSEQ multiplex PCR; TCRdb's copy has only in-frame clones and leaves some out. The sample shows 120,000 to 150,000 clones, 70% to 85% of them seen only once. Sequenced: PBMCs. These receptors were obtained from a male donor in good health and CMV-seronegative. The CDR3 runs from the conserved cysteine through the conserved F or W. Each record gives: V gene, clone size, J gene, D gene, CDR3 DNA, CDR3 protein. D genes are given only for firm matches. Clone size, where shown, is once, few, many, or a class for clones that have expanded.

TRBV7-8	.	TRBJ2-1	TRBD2	TGTGCCAGCAGCTTCTCAGCGGGGCCCTACAATGAGCAGTTCTTC	CASSFSAGPYNEQFF
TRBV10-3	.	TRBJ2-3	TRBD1	TGTGCCATCAGGGGACAGGGGGCAAGTTTTCAGTATTTT	CAIRGQGASFQYF
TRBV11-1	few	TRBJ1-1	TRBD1	TGTGCCAGCCGCAGGGGGGATACTGAAGCTTTCTTT	CASRRGDTEAFF
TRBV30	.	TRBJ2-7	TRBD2	TGTGCCTCCAGCGGGAGGGGGCCCTACGAGCAGTACTTC	CASSGRGPYEQYF
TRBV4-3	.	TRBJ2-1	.	TGCGCCAGCAGCCACCCCGAAGGGACTGGATTCGGGTATGAGCAGTTCTTC	CASSHPEGTGFGYEQFF
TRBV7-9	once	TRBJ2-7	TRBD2	TGTGCCAGCAGCCCCACCCATTCGTCCGCGGGAGGTACGCCCTACGAGCAGTACTTC	CASSPTHSSAGGTPYEQYF
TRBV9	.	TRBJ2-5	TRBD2	TGTGCCAGCAGCGTAGAACCGGGAGGGGAGACCCAGTACTTC	CASSVEPGGETQYF
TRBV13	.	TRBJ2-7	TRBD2	TGTGCCAGCAGCCTTATAGCGGGAGACGAGCAGTACTTC	CASSLIAGDEQYF
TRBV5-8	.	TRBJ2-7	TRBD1	TGTGCCAGCAGCTTAGGGGACAGGGGGAGGAACGAGCAGTACTTC	CASSLGDRGRNEQYF
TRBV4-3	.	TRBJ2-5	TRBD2	TGCGCCAGCAGCCAAGCTCCAGGGACTAGCGGCTTTGGGTCCCAGTACTTC	CASSQAPGTSGFGSQYF
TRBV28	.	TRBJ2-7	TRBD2	TGTGCCAGCAGTCTCGGGACTAGCGGGAACTACGAGCAGTACTTC	CASSLGTSGNYEQYF
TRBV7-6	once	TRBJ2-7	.	TGTGCCAGCAGCCCCGGAGGCTACGAGCAGTACTTC	CASSPGGYEQYF
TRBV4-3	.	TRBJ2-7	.	TGCGCCAGCAGCCAAGTGAAGGGGGGCGGGACAGTTGCCTACGAGCAGTACTTC	CASSQVKGGGTVAYEQYF
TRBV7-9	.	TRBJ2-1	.	TGTGCCAGAGAGGGGGACTCCTACAATGAGCAGTTCTTC	CAREGDSYNEQFF
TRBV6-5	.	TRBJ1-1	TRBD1	TGTGCCAGCAGTTACCCAGGACAGGGACACACTGAAGCTTTCTTT	CASSYPGQGHTEAFF
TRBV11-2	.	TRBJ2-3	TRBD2	TGTGCCAGCAGCTTGCGGGGGAGACTAGCGGATACGCAGTATTTT	CASSLRGRLADTQYF
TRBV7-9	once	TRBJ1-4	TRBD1	TGTGCCAGCAGCCAGGGACAGGGGAATGAAAAACTGTTTTTT	CASSQGQGNEKLFF
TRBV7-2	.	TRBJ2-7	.	TGTGCCAGCAACCCTAACGGGGGTTCCAGCTCCTACGAGCAGTACTTC	CASNPNGGSSSYEQYF
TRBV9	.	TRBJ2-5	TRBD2	TGTGCCAGCAGCCTCAGAGCGGGAGAAGTGAGAGAGACCCAGTACTTC	CASSLRAGEVRETQYF
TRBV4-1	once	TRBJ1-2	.	TGCGCCAGCAGCCAAGACTCCTCCAGGCAGAGACCATATGGCTACACCTTC	CASSQDSSRQRPYGYTF
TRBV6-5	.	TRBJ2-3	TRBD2	TGTGCCAGCAGCCGTAGCGGGACCCTCACAGATACGCAGTATTTT	CASSRSGTLTDTQYF
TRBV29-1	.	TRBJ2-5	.	TGCAGCGTTGACAGGGGGGCCCAAGAGACCCAGTACTTC	CSVDRGAQETQYF